The 5 T cell receptor beta chains presented below share a single source sample, sequenced in a study of T cell repertoires and HLA-DP antigens. No antigen has been assigned to these receptors. TCRdb's table, derived via immunoSEQ multiplex PCR, lists solely in-frame clones and lacks some. The table has 65,000 to 90,000 clones, roughly 77% seen once. Specimen: CD4+ T cells from PBMCs. All receptors derive from a man in his sixties in good health and CMV-seronegative.

This sequence joins TRBV27 and TRBJ1-6; D might be TRBD1 (5 bases). This CDR3 comprises 14 residues. Trimming stripped 5 bases from V and 10 bases from J, with 15 bases between. Germline CDR1 MNHEY, CDR2 SMNVEV (reference sequence). This chain's CDR3 is CASSVQGTGSPLHF. The CDR3 DNA follows: TGTGCCAGCAGTGTCCAGGGTACCGGATCACCCCTCCACTTT.

The rearrangement joins TRBV5-1 to TRBJ1-1; D gene uncertain. Deletions cut 5 bases from V and 2 bases from J, with 13 bases between. There are 14 residues in the CDR3. From germline, CDR1 is SGHRS and CDR2 YFSETQ. The CDR3 sequence: CASSPDGGNTEAFF. The CDR3 DNA is TGCGCCAGCAGTCCCGACGGTGGAAACACTGAAGCTTTCTTT.

The chain couples TRBV10-1 to TRBJ2-3; D is possibly TRBD2 (7 bases). There are 15 residues in the CDR3. Germline V lookup: CDR1 WNHNN, CDR2 SYGVQD (reference sequence). Deletions cut 2 bases from V and 6 bases from J, with 15 bases between. In nucleotides, the CDR3 is TGCGCCAGCAGTGAGCGGGGGGCCCTAGGGGATACGCAGTATTTT. Translated: CASSERGALGDTQYF.

This chain connects TRBV7-3 to TRBJ2-5; TRBD2 is a possible D gene (6 bases). Germline loops: CDR1 SGHTA, CDR2 FQGTGA. V was trimmed by 5 bases and J by 3 bases, leaving 16 bases between them. CDR3 length equals 15 residues. The CDR3 bases are TGTGCCAGCAGCCCTGGAGGGGCGCTGAAAGAGACCCAGTACTTC. Its protein product is CASSPGGALKETQYF.

The rearrangement joins TRBV19 to TRBJ2-1; 9 bases align to TRBD1. V lost 4 bases and J lost 15; bases outside the gene matches: 7. CDR1 and CDR2 from the germline V gene are LNHDA and SQIVND (reference sequence). CDR3 length: 12 amino acids. CDR3 nucleotides: TGTGCCAGTAGTACACTACAGGGGGCAGGGTTCTTC. It specifies CASSTLQGAGFF. The full variable domain, its missing parts supplied by reference TRBV19 and TRBJ2-1, is DGGITQSPKYLFRKEGQNVTLSCEQNLNHDAMYWYRQDPGQGLRLIYYSQIVNDFQKGDIAEGYSVSREKKESFPLTVTSAQKNPTAFYLCASSTLQGAGFFGPGTRLTVL.